A single TCR beta chain is shown here with its context. This record comes from a study of blood T cell repertoires in COVID-19. Turning to the study itself: COVID-19 samples from acute and convalescent phases originated in the United States, Italy and Spain.

Those who participated ranged in age from roughly 18 to 89 years and resided in approximately 26 US areas. A COVID-19 case had been met by exposed participants during the 2 weeks before study entry. The data were produced by immunoSEQ multiplex PCR, yet TCRdb's version contains in-frame clones alone and is incomplete. This sample has 350,000 or so clones; roughly 86% occur once, and the top ten carry 0.85% to 1.3%. V lost 2 bases to trimming and J lost 0 bases; unmatched junction nucleotides: 4. CDR3 length: 15 residues. Germline V gives CDR1 SGHTA, CDR2 FQGNSA. The specimen was PBMCs or T cells enriched from blood (not recorded which). The origin of this receptor is a woman in her 30s who had been exposed to COVID-19. The chain combines TRBV7-2 with TRBJ2-7, with 7 positions matching TRBD2. Here the CDR3 reads CASSLKRDVSYEQYF. The CDR3 nucleotides are TGTGCCAGCAGCTTAAAGCGGGATGTCTCCTACGAGCAGTACTTC.